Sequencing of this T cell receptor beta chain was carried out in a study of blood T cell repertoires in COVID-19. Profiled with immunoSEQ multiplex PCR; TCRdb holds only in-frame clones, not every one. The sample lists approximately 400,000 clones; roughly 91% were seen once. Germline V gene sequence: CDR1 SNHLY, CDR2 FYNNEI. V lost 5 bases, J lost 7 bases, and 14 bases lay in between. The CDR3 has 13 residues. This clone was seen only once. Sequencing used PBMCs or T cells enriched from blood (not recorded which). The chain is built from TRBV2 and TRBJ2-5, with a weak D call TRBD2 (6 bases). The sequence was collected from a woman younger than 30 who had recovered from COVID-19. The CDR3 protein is CASSSDGTPTQYF. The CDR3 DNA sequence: TGTGCCAGCAGTTCGGACGGGACTCCGACCCAGTACTTC.